The sequence of this TCR beta chain was determined in a study of CD4 T cells in relation to SARS-CoV-2 and coronaviruses. Study overall: ViraFEST: roughly 10-day antigen culture of PBMCs, then TCR beta CDR3 sequencing. The negative reference was HIV-1 Nef peptide pool or peptide-free culture.

The repertoire was sequenced with immunoSEQ multiplex PCR; TCRdb's copy has only in-frame clones and lacks some. The data show tens of thousands of clones, with less than 75% seen just once and around 17% held by the top ten. With respect to this clone: Its antigen remains unknown.

Study results and caveats: Crossreactivity was assessed only for spike protein, not other viral proteins. Pre-pandemic and post-infection samples never came from the same donor.

Before the COVID-19 pandemic, during about 2010-2019, CD4+ T cells were taken from unexposed donors. Isolation of CD4+ T cells took place after approximately 10 days in culture. The CDR3 has 16 residues. Per the germline V gene, CDR1 is SGHVS and CDR2 is FQNEAQ. V shed 4 bases, J shed 7 bases, and the junction held 12 bases outside the gene matches. Specimen: CD4+ T cells from PBMCs, cultured in vitro. This chain joins TRBV7-8 and TRBJ2-4, with TRBD1 matching over 8 bases. The TCR sequence derives from a human donor in good health. The CDR3 region has the DNA TGTGCCAGCAGCTCGGACAGGGACCCATCCATCAACATTCAGTACTTC. This codes for CASSSDRDPSINIQYF.